This record concerns one T cell receptor (beta chain) sequence. This clonotype came up a few times. Its antigen is still unknown. Base qualities are not recorded, but no much larger clone differs from it by a single base. V has 5 bases trimmed and J has 7 bases trimmed; junction bases matching no gene number 8. The CDR3 contains 15 residues, cysteine and phenylalanine counted. The kept DNA is CDR3 alone, 45 bases in frame from the first base. Looking up the germline V gene (reference sequence) yields CDR1 MNHEY and CDR2 SMNVEV. This sample was included in a study of CD8 T cells in ankylosing spondylitis (dated by TCRdb to 2015 to 2018). In terms of the full investigation: The study profiled T cell receptor beta repertoires in healthy donors and ankylosing spondylitis patients to find disease-linked TCR variants. Peripheral blood samples were taken, and synovial fluid was additionally collected from ankylosing spondylitis patients. The full study cohort comprised roughly 24 ankylosing spondylitis patients and 110 or so healthy donors. Points the paper makes about the study in general: Blood from ankylosing spondylitis patients appeared to be characterized by a TCR beta motif composed of several highly homologous amino acid variants. The disease-linked clones were reported as significantly enriched in matched synovial fluid samples from ankylosing spondylitis patients. Some motif variants were previously reported in synovial fluid and blood of reactive arthritis patients, suggesting common disease-initiation mechanisms. A CD8+ phenotype was shown by the disease-linked clones, which were found at relatively low frequencies in peripheral blood.

Sequencing was carried out with an Illumina HiSeq 2500. Quantitative 5'-RACE with molecular barcodes was the method used to prepare the TCR beta libraries. In the original analysis: Disease-linked TCR variants were identified with a new computational method built on a probabilistic model of VDJ rearrangement. TCRdb trimmed the raw reads at Q25, called clones with MiXCR and kept productive beta chains. Rows with one shared CDR3 protein collapse into an entry with the most common genes and DNA. Clone size and V and J calls follow TCRdb, not the original study. The sample data list fewer than 500,000 distinct CDR3 sequences, and 20% to 30% of these were observed just once. The ten top clones hold about 0.89% of the sample.

The clonotype originates from a male donor with ankylosing spondylitis. The specimen was blood, either unsorted or a sorted T cell fraction (not recorded which). The rearrangement combines TRBV27 with TRBJ2-1; TRBD1 lines up with 10 middle nucleotides. The DNA sequence follows: TGTGCCAGCAGTCCGTGGACAGGGGGTAAGAATGAGCAGTTCTTC. Protein translation: CASSPWTGGKNEQFF.